This TCR beta chain was sequenced during a study of CD8+CD57+ T cells in acquired aplastic anemia. Study in general: Sorted CD4+ plus CD8+ cells gave DNA averaging about 3.2 ug.

TCR beta VDJ and CDR3 were profiled, and genomic DNA was the template. TCRdb reprocessed the reads with MiXCR, giving one entry per CDR3 protein. Seen here are about 220,000 distinct CDR3 sequences, 30% to 40% observed once, and the top ten hold more than 0.95%. Overall study findings and caveats: Patients and controls shared 25 to 35 CD8+ CDR3 sequences, highly expressed in patients. For CD8+ Simpson's diversity, patients and controls showed no significant difference.

Germline V gene data show CDR1 as SNHLY and CDR2 as FYNNEI. This CDR3 contains 11 residues. As to this clonotype: As yet, its antigen is unknown.

This clonotype originated in a human donor in good health, serving as a control. The sample taken for sequencing was sorted CD4+, CD8+, or CD8+CD57+ T cells (not recorded which) from PBMCs. The J gene is TRBJ2-5, the V gene TRBV2; D might be TRBD2 (5 bases). The chain's CDR3 is CARPGLETQYF. The CDR3 region has the DNA TGTGCTAGACCGGGGTTGGAGACCCAGTACTTC.